The 8 T cell receptor beta chains below all came from one sample that was sequenced in a study of T cell responses to AZD1222 COVID-19 vaccine. The repertoire was sequenced with immunoSEQ multiplex PCR; TCRdb's copy has only in-frame clones and lacks some. The repertoire consists of more than 110,000 clones, with around 90% occurring once and the leading ten covering about 3.8%. Source: peripheral blood, taken on day 0 of AZD1222 vaccination. The origin of the receptors is an adult in good health.

This chain links TRBV30 with TRBJ2-7, with 8 bases fitting TRBD1. This CDR3 has 13 residues. The trim removed 5 bases at V and 6 bases at J, leaving 9 bases unmatched. Germline V gene sequence: CDR1 GTSNPN, CDR2 SVGIG (reference sequence). The CDR3 reads CAWGQGGGSEQYF. CDR3 DNA sequence: TGTGCCTGGGGACAGGGAGGTGGTAGCGAGCAGTACTTC.

Concerning this clone: This sample includes further DNA sequences coding for the same CDR3. The rearrangement uses TRBV3-1 (or the pseudogene TRBV3-2) and TRBJ2-6; TRBD1 agrees at 7 bases. J lost 4 bases, V lost 4 bases, and 4 bases had no gene match. Per germline, CDR1 LGHDT and CDR2 YNNKEL (reference sequence). CDR3 length: 15 residues. The CDR3 DNA sequence: TGTGCCAGCAGCCCGAGGGGGCTCGGGGCCAACGTCCTGACTTTC. Its protein product is CASSPRGLGANVLTF.

The chain uses TRBV7-3 and TRBJ1-2; TRBD1 matches 11 bases. V was clipped by 0 bases and J by 6 bases; unmatched bases: 9. Germline CDR1 SGHTA, CDR2 FQGTGA. The length of the CDR3 is 17 residues. The CDR3 DNA is TGTGCCAGCAGCTTAACATCGGTAGGGACAGGGGGTCATGGCTACACCTTC. Protein product: CASSLTSVGTGGHGYTF.

The rearrangement links TRBV6-5 to TRBJ1-1; possibly TRBD1 for D (5 bases). V lost 7 bases and J 4 bases, leaving 16 bases between the germline ends. The CDR3 extends over 14 amino acids. Germline V gene lookup returns CDR1 MNHEY and CDR2 SVGAGI. The CDR3 region has the DNA TGTGCCAGCATCGGCGCAGGGTGGGGCACTGAAGCTTTCTTT. Its protein is CASIGAGWGTEAFF.

The CDR3 sequence: CASSVELRAPSYNEQFF. The CDR3 DNA reads TGTGCCAGCAGCGTAGAGTTACGGGCACCGTCCTACAATGAGCAGTTCTTC. This rearrangement joins TRBV9 to TRBJ2-1; D is unresolved. The CDR3 runs to 17 residues. Germline CDR1 SGDLS, CDR2 YYNGEE. Trimming removed 0 bases at V and 1 base at J, with 14 bases between.

The chain joins TRBV5-5 to TRBJ1-2; no definite D call. Germline V gives CDR1 SGHKS, CDR2 YYEKEE (reference sequence). The CDR3 totals 15 residues. Trimming stripped 1 base from V and 2 bases from J, with 12 bases between. The DNA for the CDR3 is TGTGCCAGCAGCTTGATAACCTCGGGAAACTATGGCTACACCTTC. Amino acid sequence: CASSLITSGNYGYTF.

The gene calls are TRBV24-1 and TRBJ2-7; 9 bases line up with TRBD2. This CDR3 contains 14 residues. Germline CDR1 and CDR2: KGHDR and SFDVKD. After removal of 7 bases from V and 3 bases from J, the junction contained 6 bases not matched to a gene. DNA for the CDR3: TGTGCCACCAGGCGGTCTAGCGGGATCTACGAGCAGTACTTC. The encoded protein is CATRRSSGIYEQYF.

This rearrangement joins TRBV5-6 to TRBJ1-6; 9 bases agree with TRBD1. The germline CDR1 and CDR2 sequences are SGHDT and YYEEEE. J gave up 6 bases and V 4 bases, and 2 bases lay outside the gene matches. This CDR3 has 14 amino acids. CDR3 loop: CASSRDRVNSPLHF. The CDR3 region has the DNA TGTGCCAGCAGCCGGGACAGGGTTAATTCACCCCTCCACTTT.